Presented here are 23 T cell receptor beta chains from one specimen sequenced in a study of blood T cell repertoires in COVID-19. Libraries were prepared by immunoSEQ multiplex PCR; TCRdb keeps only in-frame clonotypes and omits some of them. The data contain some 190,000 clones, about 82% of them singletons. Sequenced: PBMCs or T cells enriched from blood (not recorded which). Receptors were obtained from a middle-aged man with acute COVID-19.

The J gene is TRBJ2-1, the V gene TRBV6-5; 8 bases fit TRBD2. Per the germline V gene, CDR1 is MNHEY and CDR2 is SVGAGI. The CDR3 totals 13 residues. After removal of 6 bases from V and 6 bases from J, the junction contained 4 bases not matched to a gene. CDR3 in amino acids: CASRASGFNEQFF. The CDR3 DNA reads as TGTGCCAGCAGGGCTAGCGGGTTCAATGAGCAGTTCTTC.

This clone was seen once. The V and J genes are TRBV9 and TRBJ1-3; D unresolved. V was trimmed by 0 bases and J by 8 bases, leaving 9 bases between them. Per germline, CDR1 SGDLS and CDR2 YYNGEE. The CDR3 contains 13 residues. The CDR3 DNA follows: TGTGCCAGCAGCGTAGGGGCCTGGGACACCATATATTTT. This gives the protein CASSVGAWDTIYF.

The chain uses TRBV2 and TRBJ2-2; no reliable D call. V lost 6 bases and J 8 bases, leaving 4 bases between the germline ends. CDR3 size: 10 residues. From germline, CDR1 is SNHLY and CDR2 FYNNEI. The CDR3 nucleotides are TGTGCCAGCAGGAGTGGGGAGCTGTTTTTT. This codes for CASRSGELFF.

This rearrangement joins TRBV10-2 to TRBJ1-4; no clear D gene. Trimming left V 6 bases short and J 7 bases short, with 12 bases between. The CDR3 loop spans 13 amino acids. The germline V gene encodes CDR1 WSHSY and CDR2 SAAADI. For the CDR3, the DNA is TGCGCCAGCAGGGTTTTAATCGGTGAAAAACTGTTTTTT. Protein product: CASRVLIGEKLFF.

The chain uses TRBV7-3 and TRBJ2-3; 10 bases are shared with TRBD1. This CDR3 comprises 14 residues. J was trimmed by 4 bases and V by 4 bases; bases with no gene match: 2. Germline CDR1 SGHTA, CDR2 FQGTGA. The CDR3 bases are TGTGCCAGCAGCTCAGGACAGGGGGCAGATACGCAGTATTTT. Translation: CASSSGQGADTQYF.

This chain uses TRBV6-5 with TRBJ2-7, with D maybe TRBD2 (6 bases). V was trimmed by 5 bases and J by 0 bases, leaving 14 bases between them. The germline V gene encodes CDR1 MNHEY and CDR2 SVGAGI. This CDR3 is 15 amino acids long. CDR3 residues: CASSPGTVSSYEQYF. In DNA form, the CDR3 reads TGTGCCAGCAGTCCCGGGACTGTAAGCTCCTACGAGCAGTACTTC.

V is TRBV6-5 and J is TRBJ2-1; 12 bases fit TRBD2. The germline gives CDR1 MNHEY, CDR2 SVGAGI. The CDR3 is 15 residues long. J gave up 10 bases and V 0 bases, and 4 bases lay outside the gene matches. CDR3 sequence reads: CASSYSLAGGKEQFF. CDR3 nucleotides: TGTGCCAGCAGTTACTCCCTAGCGGGAGGGAAAGAGCAGTTCTTC.

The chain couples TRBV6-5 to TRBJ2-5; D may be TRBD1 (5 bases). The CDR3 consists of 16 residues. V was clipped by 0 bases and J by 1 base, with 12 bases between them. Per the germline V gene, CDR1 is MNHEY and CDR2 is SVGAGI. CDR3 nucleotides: TGTGCCAGCAGTTACTCCTATTTCAGGGCCCAAGAGACCCAGTACTTC. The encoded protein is CASSYSYFRAQETQYF.

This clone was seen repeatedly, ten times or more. CDR3 sequence: CASGLNRGWDEQFF. The DNA for the CDR3 is TGTGCTAGTGGTTTGAACAGGGGTTGGGATGAGCAGTTCTTC. The gene calls are TRBV12-5 and TRBJ2-1, with 7 positions matching TRBD1. This CDR3 is built from 14 residues. V was pared by 2 bases and J by 8 bases, with 6 bases of the junction left unmatched. Germline CDR1 LGHNT, CDR2 FRNRAP.

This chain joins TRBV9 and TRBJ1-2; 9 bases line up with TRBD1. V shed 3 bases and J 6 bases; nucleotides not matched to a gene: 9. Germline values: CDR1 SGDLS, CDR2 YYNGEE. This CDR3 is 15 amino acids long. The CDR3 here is CASSATSGTGNGYTF. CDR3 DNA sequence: TGTGCCAGCAGCGCGACCTCCGGGACAGGGAATGGCTACACCTTC. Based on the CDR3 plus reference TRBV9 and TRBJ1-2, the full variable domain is DSGVTQTPKHLITATGQRVTLRCSPRSGDLSVYWYQQSLDQGLQFLIQYYNGEERAKGNILERFSAQQFPDLHSELNLSSLELGDSALYFCASSATSGTGNGYTFGSGTRLTVV.

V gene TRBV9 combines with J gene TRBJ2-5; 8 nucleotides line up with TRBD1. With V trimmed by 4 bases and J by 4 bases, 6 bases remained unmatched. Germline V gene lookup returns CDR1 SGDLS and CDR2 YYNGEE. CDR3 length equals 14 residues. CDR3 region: CASSLTGVRETQYF. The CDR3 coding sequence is TGTGCCAGCAGCCTGACAGGGGTTAGAGAGACCCAGTACTTC.

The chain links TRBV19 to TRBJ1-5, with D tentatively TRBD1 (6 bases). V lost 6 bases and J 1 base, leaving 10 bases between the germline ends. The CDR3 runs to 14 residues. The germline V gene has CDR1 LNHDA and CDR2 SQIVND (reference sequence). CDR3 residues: CASRERGSNQPQHF. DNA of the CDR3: TGTGCCAGTAGAGAGAGGGGGAGCAATCAGCCCCAGCATTTT.

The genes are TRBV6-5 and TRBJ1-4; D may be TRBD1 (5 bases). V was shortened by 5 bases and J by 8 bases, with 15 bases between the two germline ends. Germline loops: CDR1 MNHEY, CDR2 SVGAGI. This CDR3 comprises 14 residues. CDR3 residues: CASSPSRVGEKLFF. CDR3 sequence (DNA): TGTGCCAGCAGTCCCAGCAGGGTAGGAGAAAAACTGTTTTTT.

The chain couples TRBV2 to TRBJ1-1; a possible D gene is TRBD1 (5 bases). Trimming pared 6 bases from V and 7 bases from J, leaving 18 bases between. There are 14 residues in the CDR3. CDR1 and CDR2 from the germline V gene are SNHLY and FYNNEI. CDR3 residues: CASSGDLGAGEAFF. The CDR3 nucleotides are TGTGCCAGCAGCGGAGATTTAGGGGCTGGTGAAGCTTTCTTT. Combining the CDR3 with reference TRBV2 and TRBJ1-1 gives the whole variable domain EPEVTQTPSHQVTQMGQEVILRCVPISNHLYFYWYRQILGQKVEFLVSFYNNEISEKSEIFDDQFSVERPDGSNFTLKIRSTKLEDSAMYFCASSGDLGAGEAFFGQGTRLTVV.

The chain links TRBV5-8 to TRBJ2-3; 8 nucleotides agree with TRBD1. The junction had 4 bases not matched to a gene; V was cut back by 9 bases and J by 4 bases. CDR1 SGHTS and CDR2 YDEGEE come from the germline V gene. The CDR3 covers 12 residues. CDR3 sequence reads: CAIDRGADTQYF. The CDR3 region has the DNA TGTGCCATCGACAGGGGCGCAGATACGCAGTATTTT.

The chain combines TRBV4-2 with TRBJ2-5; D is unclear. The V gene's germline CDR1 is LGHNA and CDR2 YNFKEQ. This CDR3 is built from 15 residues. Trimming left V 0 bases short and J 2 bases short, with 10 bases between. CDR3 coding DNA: TGTGCCAGCAGCCAAGAGGAGCTAGATCAAGAGACCCAGTACTTC. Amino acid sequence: CASSQEELDQETQYF.

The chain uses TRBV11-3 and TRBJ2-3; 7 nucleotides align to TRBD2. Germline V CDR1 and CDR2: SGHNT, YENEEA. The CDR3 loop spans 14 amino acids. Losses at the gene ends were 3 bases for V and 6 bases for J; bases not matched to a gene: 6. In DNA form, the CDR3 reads TGTGCCAGCAGCTTTGGCGGGAGAACCGATACGCAGTATTTT. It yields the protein CASSFGGRTDTQYF.

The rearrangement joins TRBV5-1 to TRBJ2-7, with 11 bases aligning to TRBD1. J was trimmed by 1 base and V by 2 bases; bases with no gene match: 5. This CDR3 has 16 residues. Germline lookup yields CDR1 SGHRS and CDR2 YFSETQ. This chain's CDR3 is CASSFEGTGGSYEQYF. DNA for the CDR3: TGCGCCAGCAGCTTTGAAGGGACAGGGGGATCCTACGAGCAGTACTTC.

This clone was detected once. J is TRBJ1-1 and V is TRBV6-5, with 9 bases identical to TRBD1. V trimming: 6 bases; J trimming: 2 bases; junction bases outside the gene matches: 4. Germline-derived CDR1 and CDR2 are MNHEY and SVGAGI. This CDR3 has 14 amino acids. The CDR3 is CASRGDRANTEAFF. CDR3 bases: TGTGCCAGCAGGGGGGACAGGGCCAACACTGAAGCTTTCTTT.

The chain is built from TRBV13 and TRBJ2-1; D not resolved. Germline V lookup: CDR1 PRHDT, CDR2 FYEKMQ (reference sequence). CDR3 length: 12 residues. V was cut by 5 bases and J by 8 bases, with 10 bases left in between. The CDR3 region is CASSPYTDEQFF. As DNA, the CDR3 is TGTGCCAGCAGCCCCTATACAGATGAGCAGTTCTTC. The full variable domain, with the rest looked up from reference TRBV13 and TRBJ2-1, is AAGVIQSPRHLIKEKRETATLKCYPIPRHDTVYWYQQGPGQDPQFLISFYEKMQSDKGSIPDRFSAQQFSDYHSELNMSSLELGDSALYFCASSPYTDEQFFGPGTRLTVL.

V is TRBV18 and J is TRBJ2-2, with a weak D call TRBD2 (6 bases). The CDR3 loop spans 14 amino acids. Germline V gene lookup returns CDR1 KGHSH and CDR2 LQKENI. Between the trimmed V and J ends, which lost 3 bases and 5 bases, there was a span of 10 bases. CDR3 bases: TGTGCCAGCTCACCGGGGGGACTGACCGGGGAGCTGTTTTTT. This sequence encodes CASSPGGLTGELFF.

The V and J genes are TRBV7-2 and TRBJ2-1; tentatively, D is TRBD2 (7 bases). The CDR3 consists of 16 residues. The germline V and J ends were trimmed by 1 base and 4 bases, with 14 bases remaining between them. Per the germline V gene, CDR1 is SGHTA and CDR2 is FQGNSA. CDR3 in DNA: TGTGCCAGCAGCTTAGTGGGGGGAGGGGGATACAATGAGCAGTTCTTC. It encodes CASSLVGGGGYNEQFF.

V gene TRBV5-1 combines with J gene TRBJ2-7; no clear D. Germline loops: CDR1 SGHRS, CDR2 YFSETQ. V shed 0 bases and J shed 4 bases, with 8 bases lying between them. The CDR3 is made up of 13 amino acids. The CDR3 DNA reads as TGCGCCAGCAGCTTGGCGTCGGGTTACGAGCAGTACTTC. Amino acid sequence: CASSLASGYEQYF.